The 32 T cell receptor beta chains below come from one sample, sequenced in a study of T cell changes during pregnancy in multiple sclerosis. Assay used: immunoSEQ multiplex PCR; TCRdb lists only in-frame clones, some missing. The sample shows 70,000 to 95,000 clones, about 93% of them seen only once. The sample in question was peripheral blood, obtained after pregnancy. The receptors come from a female donor in good health, enrolled as a control in a pregnancy study.

CDR3 sequence reads: CASSSRRGGVNQPQHF. CDR3 DNA sequence: TGTGCCAGCAGCTCCCGAAGGGGTGGGGTGAACCAGCCCCAGCATTTT. The J gene is TRBJ1-5, the V gene TRBV7-8; tentatively, D is TRBD1 (5 bases). The V and J ends lost 4 bases and 7 bases respectively, with 20 bases between them. The CDR3 is made up of 16 amino acids. Germline V gives CDR1 SGHVS, CDR2 FQNEAQ.

The chain employs TRBV28 and TRBJ2-7; 9 nucleotides line up with TRBD1. V gave up 7 bases and J gave up 2 bases; unmatched junction bases: 6. The CDR3 extends over 14 amino acids. Germline values: CDR1 MDHEN, CDR2 SYDVKM. CDR3 in amino acids: CASNTWDRAYEQYF. The DNA of the CDR3 is TGTGCCAGCAATACGTGGGACAGGGCCTACGAGCAGTACTTC. Based on the CDR3 plus reference TRBV28 and TRBJ2-7, the full variable domain is DVKVTQSSRYLVKRTGEKVFLECVQDMDHENMFWYRQDPGLGLRLIYFSYDVKMKEKGDIPEGYSVSREKKERFSLILESASTNQTSMYLCASNTWDRAYEQYFGPGTRLTVT.

V is TRBV7-2 and J is TRBJ2-3; D ambiguous. This CDR3 contains 14 residues. The V end was cut by 5 bases, the J end by 0 bases, with 9 bases between. Germline-derived CDR1 and CDR2 are SGHTA and FQGNSA. The CDR3 sequence: CASSAFGSTDTQYF. As DNA, the CDR3 is TGTGCCAGCAGCGCCTTCGGGAGCACAGATACGCAGTATTTT.

The V and J genes are TRBV18 and TRBJ2-4, with D unresolved. Germline-derived CDR1 and CDR2 are KGHSH and LQKENI. The CDR3 contains 16 residues. Trimming pared 0 bases from V and 0 bases from J, leaving 9 bases between. In nucleotides, the CDR3 is TGTGCCAGCTCACCACCATCACGACTAGCCAAAAACATTCAGTACTTC. The encoded protein is CASSPPSRLAKNIQYF.

The CDR3 reads CASADRQGLAGEQETQYF. CDR3 in DNA: TGTGCCAGCGCCGACCGGCAGGGGCTAGCGGGGGAACAAGAGACCCAGTACTTC. J is TRBJ2-5 and V is TRBV7-9, with 10 bases fitting TRBD2. V trimming: 8 bases; J trimming: 2 bases; junction bases outside the gene matches: 17. The CDR3 extends over 18 amino acids. The germline V gene has CDR1 SEHNR and CDR2 FQNEAQ (reference sequence). Filled out from reference TRBV7-9 and TRBJ2-5, the complete variable domain reads DTGVSQNPRHKITKRGQNVTFRCDPISEHNRLYWYRQTLGQGPEFLTYFQNEAQLEKSRLLSDRFSAERPKGSFSTLEIQRTEQGDSAMYLCASADRQGLAGEQETQYFGPGTRLLVL.

The V gene is TRBV5-6, the J gene TRBJ1-4; D not certain. From germline, CDR1 is SGHDT and CDR2 YYEEEE. V lost 4 bases and J 3 bases, leaving 13 bases between the germline ends. The CDR3 is 15 amino acids. The CDR3 sequence is CASSARSGANEKLFF. The CDR3 nucleotides are TGTGCCAGCAGCGCCCGTTCGGGAGCTAATGAAAAACTGTTTTTT.

This chain's CDR3 is CAWSIGQGSGYTF. The CDR3 bases are TGTGCCTGGAGTATCGGACAGGGTAGTGGCTACACCTTC. V gene TRBV30 combines with J gene TRBJ1-2, with 8 bases identical to TRBD1. After removal of 2 bases from V and 7 bases from J, the junction contained 6 bases not matched to a gene. CDR1 is GTSNPN and CDR2 is SVGIG in the germline V gene (reference sequence). The CDR3 is made up of 13 amino acids.

The chain uses TRBV28 and TRBJ2-1; tentatively, D is TRBD1 (6 bases). V lost 4 bases to trimming and J lost 6 bases, with 16 bases between them. The germline V gene encodes CDR1 MDHEN and CDR2 SYDVKM. The CDR3 is 15 amino acids. The chain's CDR3 is CASSYWQGSRNEQFF. The CDR3 nucleotides are TGTGCCAGCAGTTACTGGCAGGGGAGTCGCAATGAGCAGTTCTTC.

This chain connects TRBV19 to TRBJ1-4; D is uncertain. Trimming removed 5 bases at V and 8 bases at J, with 15 bases between. CDR1 and CDR2 from the germline V gene are LNHDA and SQIVND (reference sequence). This CDR3 has 14 amino acids. DNA of the CDR3: TGTGCCAGTAGTCCCAGAATTCGCCCCGAAAAACTGTTTTTT. It codes for CASSPRIRPEKLFF. The full variable domain, in which reference TRBV19 and TRBJ1-4 provide the parts outside the CDR3, is DGGITQSPKYLFRKEGQNVTLSCEQNLNHDAMYWYRQDPGQGLRLIYYSQIVNDFQKGDIAEGYSVSREKKESFPLTVTSAQKNPTAFYLCASSPRIRPEKLFFGSGTQLSVL.

The chain uses TRBV4-3 and TRBJ2-1; D is unclear. Trimming took 2 bases from V and 7 from J, leaving 12 bases between them. The germline CDR1 and CDR2 sequences are LGHNA and YSLEER. This CDR3 contains 14 residues. This CDR3 reads CASSQSLARNEQFF. The CDR3 DNA reads TGCGCCAGCAGCCAATCCCTCGCCAGAAATGAGCAGTTCTTC.

The CDR3 loop is CASSGLQGLGNTIYF. The DNA for the CDR3 is TGTGCCAGCAGCGGATTACAGGGGTTGGGAAACACCATATATTTT. The chain carries TRBV7-9 and TRBJ1-3; 7 bases are a match to TRBD1. Germline values: CDR1 SEHNR, CDR2 FQNEAQ (reference sequence). Trimming removed 5 bases from V and 4 bases from J; junction bases left unmatched: 8. The CDR3 is 15 amino acids.

The chain combines TRBV7-8 with TRBJ2-1, with 9 bases that match TRBD2. Germline CDR1 reads SGHVS; CDR2 reads FQNEAQ. The CDR3 contains 18 residues. V dropped 1 base and J dropped 0; count of bases not matched to a gene: 7. The CDR3 loop reads CASSLVVAGGSSYNEQFF. In DNA form, the CDR3 reads TGTGCCAGCAGCTTAGTTGTGGCGGGAGGGAGCTCCTACAATGAGCAGTTCTTC. Based on the CDR3 plus reference TRBV7-8 and TRBJ2-1, the full variable domain is GAGVSQSPRYKVAKRGQDVALRCDPISGHVSLFWYQQALGQGPEFLTYFQNEAQLDKSGLPSDRFFAERPEGSVSTLKIQRTQQEDSAVYLCASSLVVAGGSSYNEQFFGPGTRLTVL.

V usage is TRBV7-2 and J usage is TRBJ1-5, with a possible D match to TRBD1 (6 bases). The CDR3 is made up of 14 amino acids. The V end was cut by 1 base, the J end by 6 bases, with 10 bases between. Germline CDR1 SGHTA, CDR2 FQGNSA. CDR3 DNA: TGTGCCAGCAGCTTAGAAGGGGGGGGTCAGCCCCAGCATTTT. It is translated as CASSLEGGGQPQHF.

The chain joins TRBV19 to TRBJ2-2; TRBD2 matches 12 bases. Trimming took 5 bases from V and 2 from J; bases not matched to a gene: 6. CDR1 is LNHDA, CDR2 SQIVND, per germline (reference sequence). This CDR3 contains 17 residues. The CDR3 coding sequence is TGTGCCAGTAGTTGGCCTAGCGGGAGGGTCAACACCGGGGAGCTGTTTTTT. It is translated as CASSWPSGRVNTGELFF.

This rearrangement joins TRBV28 to TRBJ2-7; 11 nucleotides align to TRBD2. This CDR3 comprises 15 residues. Unmatched junction bases numbered 5, after V lost 5 bases and J lost 2 bases. Germline V CDR1 and CDR2: MDHEN, SYDVKM. The CDR3 nucleotides read TGTGCCAGCAGTCCGCTAGCGGGAGGCACCTACGAGCAGTACTTC. It specifies CASSPLAGGTYEQYF. Combining the CDR3 with reference TRBV28 and TRBJ2-7 gives the whole variable domain DVKVTQSSRYLVKRTGEKVFLECVQDMDHENMFWYRQDPGLGLRLIYFSYDVKMKEKGDIPEGYSVSREKKERFSLILESASTNQTSMYLCASSPLAGGTYEQYFGPGTRLTVT.

The chain is built from TRBV5-1 and TRBJ2-7; 10 positions agree with TRBD2. CDR3 length: 14 amino acids. Losses at the gene ends were 3 bases for V and 1 base for J; bases not matched to a gene: 1. The germline V gene encodes CDR1 SGHRS and CDR2 YFSETQ. CDR3 nucleotides: TGCGCCAGCAGCTCTAGCGGGGGTTCCTACGAGCAGTACTTC. Translating gives CASSSSGGSYEQYF. Full variable domain (remainder filled in from reference TRBV5-1 and TRBJ2-7): KAGVTQTPRYLIKTRGQQVTLSCSPISGHRSVSWYQQTPGQGLQFLFEYFSETQRNKGNFPGRFSGRQFSNSRSEMNVSTLELGDSALYLCASSSSGGSYEQYFGPGTRLTVT.

The chain recombines TRBV6-1 with TRBJ2-3; 10 nucleotides agree with TRBD2. This CDR3 is 14 amino acids long. From germline, CDR1 is MNHNS and CDR2 SASEGT. Trimming removed 9 bases from V and 1 base from J; junction bases left unmatched: 4. In DNA, the CDR3 is TGTGCCAGTTCGGGGACTAGCGGCACAGATACGCAGTATTTT. Its protein is CASSGTSGTDTQYF.

This rearrangement joins TRBV14 to TRBJ2-5; 8 nucleotides agree with TRBD2. Germline V gene data show CDR1 as SGHDN and CDR2 as FVKESK. CDR3 length: 15 amino acids. V shed 5 bases and J 1 base; nucleotides not matched to a gene: 6. CDR3 protein: CASSKWRGAQETQYF. The CDR3 DNA follows: TGTGCCAGCAGCAAATGGCGGGGGGCCCAAGAGACCCAGTACTTC.

This chain links TRBV2 with TRBJ1-6; 7 positions match TRBD1. This CDR3 has 15 amino acids. Trimming removed 0 bases from V and 10 bases from J; junction bases left unmatched: 6. The germline gives CDR1 SNHLY, CDR2 FYNNEI. The CDR3, as DNA: TGTGCCAGCAGTGAAGCAGGGGGCGCATTGTCACCCCTCCACTTT. Translation gives CASSEAGGALSPLHF.

The gene calls are TRBV9 and TRBJ2-1; tentative D call: TRBD1 (6 bases). The CDR3 contains 16 residues. The V gene lost 0 bases and the J gene lost 3 bases, with 13 bases spanning the gap. The V gene's germline CDR1 is SGDLS and CDR2 YYNGEE. The CDR3 DNA is TGTGCCAGCAGCGTAGCAGGGGTTACAAACTACAATGAGCAGTTCTTC. Protein sequence: CASSVAGVTNYNEQFF. The variable domain in full, with the rest retrieved from reference TRBV9 and TRBJ2-1, is DSGVTQTPKHLITATGQRVTLRCSPRSGDLSVYWYQQSLDQGLQFLIQYYNGEERAKGNILERFSAQQFPDLHSELNLSSLELGDSALYFCASSVAGVTNYNEQFFGPGTRLTVL.

The chain employs TRBV30 and TRBJ2-7; 14 bases are a match to TRBD2. This CDR3 contains 15 residues. With 2 bases clipped from V and 7 bases from J, the junction kept 7 bases outside the gene matches. Germline V CDR1 and CDR2: GTSNPN, SVGIG (reference sequence). CDR3: CAWSTGLAGGDEQYF. The CDR3 bases are TGTGCCTGGAGTACCGGACTAGCGGGAGGAGATGAGCAGTACTTC.

The CDR3 nucleotides are TGTGCCAGCAGGCGGACTAGCGGGAACACAGATACGCAGTATTTT. Encoded protein: CASRRTSGNTDTQYF. The V call is TRBV7-2, the J call TRBJ2-3; TRBD2 agrees at 12 bases. The V segment lost 6 bases and the J segment 2 bases; nucleotides outside the gene matches: 3. This CDR3 comprises 15 residues. CDR1 is SGHTA and CDR2 is FQGNSA in the germline V gene.

The rearrangement joins TRBV5-4 to TRBJ2-6; D possibly corresponds to TRBD2 (5 bases). Per germline, CDR1 SGHNT and CDR2 YYREEE (reference sequence). This CDR3 has 17 residues. V lost 3 bases to trimming and J lost 0 bases, with 13 bases between them. The CDR3 is CASSSRPGSSGANVLTF. The CDR3 DNA follows: TGTGCCAGCAGCTCGCGGCCGGGGTCCTCTGGGGCCAACGTCCTGACTTTC. Full variable domain (missing parts from reference TRBV5-4 and TRBJ2-6): ETGVTQSPTHLIKTRGQQVTLRCSSQSGHNTVSWYQQALGQGPQFIFQYYREEENGRGNFPPRFSGLQFPNYSSELNVNALELDDSALYLCASSSRPGSSGANVLTFGAGSRLTVL.

The chain couples TRBV28 to TRBJ1-2; 7 nucleotides line up with TRBD1. CDR1 and CDR2 from the germline V gene are MDHEN and SYDVKM. The junction had 6 bases not matched to a gene; V was cut back by 6 bases and J by 5 bases. The CDR3 spans 13 residues. The CDR3 sequence: CASSTQGGYGYTF. CDR3 nucleotide sequence: TGTGCCAGCAGCACCCAGGGGGGTTATGGCTACACCTTC.

The chain joins TRBV6-6 to TRBJ1-6, with a tentative D call TRBD1 (5 bases). The CDR3 length is 13 residues. The V end lost 8 bases, the J end lost 10 bases, and 15 bases lay between the germline ends. Per germline, CDR1 MNHNY and CDR2 SVGAGI (reference sequence). Here the CDR3 DNA reads TGTGCCAGCTTCGGGGGAGAAATCTCACCCCTCCACTTT. This codes for CASFGGEISPLHF.

J is TRBJ1-5 and V is TRBV6-5; a possible D gene is TRBD1 (5 bases). Trimming removed 6 bases at V and 1 base at J, with 13 bases between. The germline gives CDR1 MNHEY, CDR2 SVGAGI. The CDR3 runs 15 residues. CDR3 protein: CASRPSGASNQPQHF. Here the CDR3 DNA reads TGTGCCAGCAGGCCGAGTGGGGCAAGCAATCAGCCCCAGCATTTT.

The genes are TRBV28 and TRBJ2-2, with TRBD2 identical over 9 bases. In germline, CDR1 is MDHEN, CDR2 SYDVKM. With V trimmed by 3 bases and J by 6 bases, 8 bases remained unmatched. The CDR3 spans 16 residues. The CDR3 sequence is CASSLPGLAAAGELFF. CDR3 nucleotides: TGTGCCAGCAGTTTGCCGGGACTAGCAGCTGCCGGGGAGCTGTTTTTT.

The chain joins TRBV2 to TRBJ1-5, with a weak D call TRBD1 (5 bases). The germline V gene encodes CDR1 SNHLY and CDR2 FYNNEI. Trimming stripped 2 bases from V and 1 base from J, with 6 bases between. The CDR3 covers 14 residues. The CDR3 loop is CASSEQGSNQPQHF. The CDR3, as DNA: TGTGCCAGCAGTGAACAGGGAAGCAATCAGCCCCAGCATTTT.

The chain carries TRBV11-3 and TRBJ2-5; TRBD2 aligns across 7 bases. The V and J ends lost 5 bases and 5 bases, in that order; junction bases with no gene match: 5. CDR3 length: 13 residues. The germline CDR1 and CDR2 sequences are SGHNT and YENEEA. The CDR3 DNA follows: TGTGCCAGCAGCAGGGAAGCGGGGGAGACCCAGTACTTC. This sequence encodes CASSREAGETQYF. Full variable domain (missing parts from reference TRBV11-3 and TRBJ2-5): EAGVVQSPRYKIIEKKQPVAFWCNPISGHNTLYWYLQNLGQGPELLIRYENEEAVDDSQLPKDRFSAERLKGVDSTLKIQPAELGDSAVYLCASSREAGETQYFGPGTRLLVL.

DNA of the CDR3: TGTGCCTGGAGCGCGCAGGGGGGCGCGTACGGCTACACCTTC. Amino acid sequence: CAWSAQGGAYGYTF. The rearrangement uses TRBV30 and TRBJ1-2; the match to TRBD1 covers 7 bases. Unmatched junction bases numbered 12, after V lost 3 bases and J lost 8 bases. Germline assignment: CDR1 GTSNPN and CDR2 SVGIG (reference sequence). The CDR3 has 14 amino acids.

The gene calls are TRBV11-3 and TRBJ2-2; D perhaps matches TRBD1 (6 bases). This CDR3 is 15 amino acids long. V gave up 5 bases and J gave up 6 bases, with 16 bases separating them. CDR1 is SGHNT, CDR2 YENEEA, per germline. The DNA for the CDR3 is TGTGCCAGCAGCCAAGGACAGCCCGGGTCCGGGGAGCTGTTTTTT. Translated, it gives CASSQGQPGSGELFF. Together with reference TRBV11-3 and TRBJ2-2, the CDR3 gives the full variable domain: EAGVVQSPRYKIIEKKQPVAFWCNPISGHNTLYWYLQNLGQGPELLIRYENEEAVDDSQLPKDRFSAERLKGVDSTLKIQPAELGDSAVYLCASSQGQPGSGELFFGEGSRLTVL.

The CDR3 region is CASSELTGEGAGYTF. CDR3 coding DNA: TGCGCCAGCAGCGAACTGACAGGGGAAGGGGCTGGCTACACCTTC. This chain connects TRBV5-1 to TRBJ1-2; 8 bases map to TRBD1. Germline values: CDR1 SGHRS, CDR2 YFSETQ. The CDR3 length is 15 residues. V lost 4 bases and J lost 7; bases outside the gene matches: 12.